This T cell receptor (beta chain) was retrieved from a study of beta chain features in type 1 diabetes. Study results and limitations: Type 1 diabetes patients had moderately but significantly shorter TCRB CDR3s in all four CD4+ subsets.

As concerns this clone: Antigen: not known. The junction shows a germline mismatch at one end, possibly a read error.

The authors reverse transcribed all of the isolated RNA, so sequencing captured expressed TCRB transcripts. Sequencing used immunoSEQ multiplex PCR; TCRdb keeps in-frame clones, though not all of them. The sample holds about 640,000 clones; around 12% are singletons and the top ten take about 0.11%. Per the germline V gene, CDR1 is SGHAT and CDR2 is FQNNGV. This CDR3 is 13 amino acids long. Sequencing input: naive CD4+ T cells from blood. This TCR was sampled from a young man with type 1 diabetes. The V and J genes are TRBV11-2 and TRBJ2-7; D remains ambiguous. This CDR3 reads CASSAMGSHEQYF. As DNA, the CDR3 is TGTGCCAGCAGCGCCATGGGCTCCCACGAGCAGTACTTC. The entire variable domain, with the rest obtained from reference TRBV11-2 and TRBJ2-7, is as follows: EAGVAQSPRYKIIEKRQSVAFWCNPISGHATLYWYQQILGQGPKLLIQFQNNGVVDDSQLPKDRFSAERLKGVDSTLKIQPAKLEDSAVYLCASSAMGSHEQYFGPGTRLTVT.